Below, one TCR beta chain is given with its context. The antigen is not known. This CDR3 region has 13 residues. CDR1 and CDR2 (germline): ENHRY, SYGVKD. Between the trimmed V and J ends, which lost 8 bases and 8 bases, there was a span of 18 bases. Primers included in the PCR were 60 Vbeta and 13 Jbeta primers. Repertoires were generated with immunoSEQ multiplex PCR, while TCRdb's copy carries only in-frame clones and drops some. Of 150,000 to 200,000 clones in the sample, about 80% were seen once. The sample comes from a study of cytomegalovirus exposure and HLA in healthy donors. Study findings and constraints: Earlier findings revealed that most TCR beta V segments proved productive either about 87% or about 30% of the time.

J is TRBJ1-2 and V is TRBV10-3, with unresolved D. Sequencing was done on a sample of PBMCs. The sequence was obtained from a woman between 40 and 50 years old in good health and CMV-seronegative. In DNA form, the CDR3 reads TGTGCCATCCGCCCCGACCGGGAGGACGGCTACACCTTC. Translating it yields CAIRPDREDGYTF.